Listed below are T cell receptor beta chains from one sample, sequenced in a study of CXCR3-negative and CXCR3-positive naive CD8 T cells. For each CDR3 protein, TCRdb gives one entry from its re-call of the 5' RACE reads, without DNA. The sample is made up of about 62,000 distinct CDR3 sequences, and the top ten hold approximately 4.5% of it. Sequencing used naive CXCR3- CD8+ T cells from blood. The receptors stem from a human donor in good health. Some clones in this sample may be carry-over from other donors' samples. CDR3s include the opening cysteine and the closing phenylalanine or tryptophan.

v_gene: TRBV10-3; j_gene: TRBJ2-6; CDR3aa: CAIRMDSSGANVLTF
v_gene: TRBV29-1; j_gene: TRBJ2-1; CDR3aa: CSVGQGTGNEQFF
v_gene: TRBV15; j_gene: TRBJ2-3; CDR3aa: CATSRQQQGKGTDTQYF
v_gene: TRBV29-1; j_gene: TRBJ1-1; CDR3aa: CSVGTLNTEAFF
v_gene: TRBV7-9; j_gene: TRBJ1-1; CDR3aa: CASSLWSWEEAFF
v_gene: TRBV6-4; j_gene: TRBJ2-1; CDR3aa: CASSHHPTGEDEQFF
v_gene: TRBV6-5; j_gene: TRBJ2-1; CDR3aa: CASSSPSGLAGASSYNEQFF
v_gene: TRBV7-9; j_gene: TRBJ2-3; CDR3aa: CASAPLERYSTDTQYF
v_gene: TRBV7-9; j_gene: TRBJ1-1; CDR3aa: CASSLREAGTEAFF
v_gene: TRBV14; j_gene: TRBJ2-7; CDR3aa: CASSRSDIYEQYF
v_gene: TRBV20-1; j_gene: TRBJ2-1; CDR3aa: CSARRSGVMNEQFF
v_gene: TRBV4-2; j_gene: TRBJ1-1; CDR3aa: CASSQDPQGVMNTEAFF
v_gene: TRBV6-6; j_gene: TRBJ2-7; CDR3aa: CASSYSSSGSYEQYF
v_gene: TRBV12-3/TRBV12-4; j_gene: TRBJ1-2; CDR3aa: CASSLLGTENGYTF
v_gene: TRBV7-2; j_gene: TRBJ2-5; CDR3aa: CASSPSGIALKETQYF
v_gene: TRBV27; j_gene: TRBJ1-3; CDR3aa: CASTPDSGNTIYF
v_gene: TRBV23-1; j_gene: TRBJ1-5; CDR3aa: CASSPEGQEPQKGSNQPQHF
v_gene: TRBV7-8; j_gene: TRBJ2-3; CDR3aa: CASSLGTSAQYF
v_gene: TRBV6-4; j_gene: TRBJ2-1; CDR3aa: CASSHGTNTGNEQFF
v_gene: TRBV19; j_gene: TRBJ2-3; CDR3aa: CASSMRYPPDTQYF
v_gene: TRBV19; j_gene: TRBJ2-1; CDR3aa: CASSMGVSEQFF
v_gene: TRBV29-1; j_gene: TRBJ2-7; CDR3aa: CSVDWDSGYEQYF
v_gene: TRBV29-1; j_gene: TRBJ2-7; CDR3aa: CSVAIQSYEQYF
v_gene: TRBV9; j_gene: TRBJ2-7; CDR3aa: CASSRGNYEQYF
v_gene: TRBV6-4; j_gene: TRBJ2-2; CDR3aa: CASSDGGGTGELFF
v_gene: TRBV7-6; j_gene: TRBJ2-7; CDR3aa: CASSQGQGNEQYF
v_gene: TRBV5-1; j_gene: TRBJ1-3; CDR3aa: CASSLGSSGNTIYF
v_gene: TRBV7-9; j_gene: TRBJ2-3; CDR3aa: CASSHVGQSHTDTQYF
v_gene: TRBV5-1; j_gene: TRBJ1-1; CDR3aa: CASNLDMMNTEAFF
v_gene: TRBV6-5; j_gene: TRBJ2-2; CDR3aa: CASRDYPNTGELFF
v_gene: TRBV7-6; j_gene: TRBJ2-7; CDR3aa: CASSPRPDDEQYF
v_gene: TRBV5-5; j_gene: TRBJ2-7; CDR3aa: CASSPWASYEQYF
v_gene: TRBV28; j_gene: TRBJ1-2; CDR3aa: CASLRQGEGYTF
v_gene: TRBV29-1; j_gene: TRBJ1-1; CDR3aa: CSARGDTEAFF
v_gene: TRBV25-1; j_gene: TRBJ2-7; CDR3aa: CASSSTQSLVYEQYF
v_gene: TRBV7-3; j_gene: TRBJ1-1; CDR3aa: CASSFKANTEAFF
v_gene: TRBV7-2; j_gene: TRBJ1-6; CDR3aa: CASSPALDRRSPLHF
v_gene: TRBV29-1; j_gene: TRBJ2-7; CDR3aa: CSVEVRGAPHEQYF
v_gene: TRBV7-9; j_gene: TRBJ2-2; CDR3aa: CARHVADTGELFF
v_gene: TRBV20-1; j_gene: TRBJ2-3; CDR3aa: CSASGSRNTQYF
v_gene: TRBV27; j_gene: TRBJ2-7; CDR3aa: CASSHVGGLNEQYF
v_gene: TRBV7-2; j_gene: TRBJ2-1; CDR3aa: CASSFGGVVYEQFF